This TCR beta chain is drawn from a study of early T cells in non-severe SARS-CoV-2 infection. Overall study: Sequencing was performed on bulk RNA from unsorted whole blood, leaving chains unpaired. Broader study findings: The matching step, a VDJdb search, favored anti-spike CD8 responses and missed private and CD4 specificities.

As to this clonotype: Antigen: not known.

J was trimmed by 1 base and V by 0 bases; bases with no gene match: 1. This CDR3 is 14 amino acids long. Germline lookup yields CDR1 SGHKS and CDR2 YYEKEE (reference sequence). The protocol attached unique molecular identifiers to individual cDNA molecules. TCRdb analysed the 5' RACE reads with MiXCR anew, one entry per CDR3 protein. The repertoire holds 37,000 or so distinct CDR3 sequences, with 5.8% as singletons. The clonotype was recovered from an adult who was a healthcare worker with PCR-confirmed SARS-CoV-2 infection or an uninfected control (not recorded which). The chain uses TRBV5-5 and TRBJ2-7, with 7 bases fitting TRBD2. The sample comprised whole blood. CDR3 bases: TGTGCCAGCAGCTTGGCGGGGGGTTCCTACGAGCAGTACTTC. This translates into CASSLAGGSYEQYF.